A single T cell receptor beta chain is shown here with its context. Its antigen remains unknown. Graves' hyperthyroidism is called stable when ophthalmopathy does not progress within 18 months. Researchers barred patients who had uncontrolled infection, other autoimmune disease, pregnancy or lactation. Diagnoses were established using clinical symptoms, serum thyroxine and TRAb, thyroid ultrasound and orbital computed tomography. Germline values: CDR1 DFQATT, CDR2 SNEGSKA (reference sequence). V lost 5 bases and J lost 3; bases outside the gene matches: 7. The CDR3 extends over 13 amino acids. These data are taken from a study of T cells in Graves' hyperthyroidism and ophthalmopathy. Study-level findings and limits: Blood shared most expanded thyroid clonotypes above 0.001.

TCR beta CDR3 regions were amplified from RNA. An initial round of RT-PCR targeting the TCR CDR3 relied on the HTBI primer set. Via MiXCR, TCRdb re-called the multiplex PCR reads, giving one row per CDR3 protein. Among roughly 800,000 distinct CDR3 sequences, more than 30% were seen once, and the ten largest hold more than 7%. The origin of this receptor is a man in his late teens or twenties with Graves' hyperthyroidism. This chain connects TRBV20-1 to TRBJ2-7; 7 nucleotides agree with TRBD1. Input material: blood. Here the CDR3 reads CSAPTGKNYEQYF. The CDR3 DNA reads as TGCAGTGCTCCGACAGGGAAAAACTACGAGCAGTACTTC.